This T cell receptor beta chain was obtained from a study of CD8+ T cells in alopecia areata. The study, taken as a whole, reports: Lesional scalp, especially alopecia totalis/universalis, showed higher clonality than normal scalp. Scalp sequencing captures resident alphabeta T cells of normal skin too.

Isolated RNA was reverse transcribed into cDNA used as the sequencing template. This table comes from immunoSEQ multiplex PCR, and its TCRdb copy is limited to in-frame clones, with some not included. The table lists under 250,000 clones, around three fifths of them singletons. In regard to this clone: Its matching antigen is unknown.

The receptor was isolated from a human donor with alopecia areata. The specimen comprised CD4+ T cells sorted from blood, sampled at week 0.

The CDR3 region is CASSSTSGSGANVLTF. For the CDR3, the DNA is TGTGCCAGCAGCTCGACTAGCGGCTCTGGGGCCAACGTCCTGACTTTC. The chain has TRBV7-8 and TRBJ2-6, with 9 bases aligning to TRBD2. The germline V gene has CDR1 SGHVS and CDR2 FQNEAQ. This CDR3 comprises 16 residues. V shed 4 bases, J shed 0 bases, and the junction held 1 base outside the gene matches.